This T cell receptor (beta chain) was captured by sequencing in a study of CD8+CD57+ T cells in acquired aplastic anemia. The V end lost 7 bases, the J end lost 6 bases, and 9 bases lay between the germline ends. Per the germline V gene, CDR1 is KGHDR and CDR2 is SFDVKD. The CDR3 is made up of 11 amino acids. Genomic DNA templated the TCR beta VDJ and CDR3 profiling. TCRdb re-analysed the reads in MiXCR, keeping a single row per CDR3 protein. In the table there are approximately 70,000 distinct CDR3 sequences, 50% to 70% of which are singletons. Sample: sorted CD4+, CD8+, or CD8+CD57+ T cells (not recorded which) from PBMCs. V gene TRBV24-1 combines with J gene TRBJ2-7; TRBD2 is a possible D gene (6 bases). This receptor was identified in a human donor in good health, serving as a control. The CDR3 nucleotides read TGTGCCACCAGACTAGCTGGCGAGCAGTACTTC. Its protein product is CATRLAGEQYF.